This T cell receptor beta chain was retrieved from a study of identical twins. Study findings and constraints: Beta out-of-frame sequences showed weaker excess sharing between twins. Memory repertoires showed no such pattern, whereas abundant cord blood beta clonotypes carried fewer insertions.

There were only healthy Caucasians among the donors. At least ten counts were recorded for this clonotype. Antigen specificity is unknown. Template switching (which added a universal primer site) was used, and cDNA carried unique molecular identifiers. Each CDR3 protein gets one entry after TCRdb re-called the 5' RACE reads with MiXCR. The sample shows about 390,000 distinct CDR3 sequences, roughly 9% of them seen only once. The CDR3 length is 16 residues. Germline-derived CDR1 and CDR2 are SGHNT and YENEEA. Deletions cut 1 base from V and 0 bases from J, with 11 bases between. The source is a woman aged 45-59 years in good health. V and J are TRBV11-3 and TRBJ2-3; the D is unclear. The sequenced sample consisted of naive T cells sorted from blood. The CDR3 spells CASSLVHLASTDTQYF. For the CDR3, the DNA is TGTGCCAGCAGCTTAGTTCATTTAGCTAGCACAGATACGCAGTATTTT.